Sequencing of this T cell receptor beta chain was carried out in a study of molecular identifiers for immune sequencing clone quantification. TCRdb itself ran the PCR reads through MiXCR, one entry per CDR3 protein. Of about 640,000 distinct CDR3 sequences listed, 15% to 20% are singletons. J lost 3 bases, V lost 7 bases, and 8 bases had no gene match. This CDR3 comprises 17 residues. Germline CDR1 is MNHEY and CDR2 is SVGEGT. The TCR sequence derives from a human donor in good health. Some libraries in this study had Jurkat cell RNA spiked in. The chain combines TRBV6-2 or TRBV6-3 with TRBJ2-2; 13 bases agree with TRBD2. The sequenced sample was naive CD8+ T cells from blood, with Jurkat cell RNA spiked in. Subset: FACS-sorted CD8+CD4-CCR7+CD45RA+ naive T cells. CDR3 protein: CASTKTSGGRYTGELFF. The CDR3 coding sequence is TGTGCCAGCACCAAGACTAGCGGGGGGCGGTACACCGGGGAGCTGTTTTTT.